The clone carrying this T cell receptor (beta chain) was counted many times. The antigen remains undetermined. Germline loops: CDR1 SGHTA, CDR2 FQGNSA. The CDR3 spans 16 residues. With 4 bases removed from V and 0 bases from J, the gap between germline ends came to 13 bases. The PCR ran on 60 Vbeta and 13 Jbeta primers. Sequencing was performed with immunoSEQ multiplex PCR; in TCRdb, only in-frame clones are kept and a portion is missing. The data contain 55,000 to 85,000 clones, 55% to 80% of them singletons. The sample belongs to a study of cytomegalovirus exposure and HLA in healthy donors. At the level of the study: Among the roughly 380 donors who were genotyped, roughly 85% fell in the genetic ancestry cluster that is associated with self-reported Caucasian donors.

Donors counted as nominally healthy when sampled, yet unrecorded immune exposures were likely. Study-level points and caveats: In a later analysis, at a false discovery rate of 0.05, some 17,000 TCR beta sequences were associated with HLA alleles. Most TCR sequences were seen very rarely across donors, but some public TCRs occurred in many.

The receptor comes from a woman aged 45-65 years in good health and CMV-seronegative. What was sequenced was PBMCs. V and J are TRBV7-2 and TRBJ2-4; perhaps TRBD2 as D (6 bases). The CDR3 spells CASSSSGTVAKNIQYF. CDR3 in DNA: TGTGCCAGCAGCTCCTCCGGGACTGTAGCCAAAAACATTCAGTACTTC.